This TCR beta chain originates from a study of long-term antiretroviral therapy in people with HIV. Study as a whole: Collection of the earliest samples took place about a decade ahead of the 2015 immediate-ART recommendation.

Version v3.0 of the immunoSEQ assay was performed at survey level. Each sample had sequencing targeting 40,000-50,000 T-cell genomes. TCRdb keeps only in-frame clones here, not all; method: immunoSEQ multiplex PCR. The sample contains around 13,000 clones, 60% to 80% of which appear only once. This clone was observed a few times. What it binds is not known. Study-wide points: Blood was collected between the mid-2000s and the late 2010s, possibly under older ART regimens.

This specimen was unsorted PBMCs, taken 0.5 years before starting antiretroviral therapy. The sequence came from a woman aged 40-49 years with HIV.

DNA for the CDR3: TGTGCCAGCAGCGCAGGACAGGTGTGGATTAGCTACACCTTC. Amino acids: CASSAGQVWISYTF. This chain uses TRBV7-9 with TRBJ1-2, with 7 bases fitting TRBD1. V lost 5 bases to trimming and J lost 9 bases; unmatched junction nucleotides: 12. Germline V lookup: CDR1 SEHNR, CDR2 FQNEAQ (reference sequence). The CDR3 runs 14 residues. The full variable domain, rest sourced from reference TRBV7-9 and TRBJ1-2, is DTGVSQNPRHKITKRGQNVTFRCDPISEHNRLYWYRQTLGQGPEFLTYFQNEAQLEKSRLLSDRFSAERPKGSFSTLEIQRTEQGDSAMYLCASSAGQVWISYTFGSGTRLTVV.